The 14 T cell receptor beta chains below were found in one sample sequenced in a study of identical twins. MiXCR, run by TCRdb on the 5' RACE reads, gives a single entry per CDR3 protein. The sample records fewer than 250,000 distinct CDR3 sequences, approximately 7.3% being singletons. The same data also went into a second study, on yellow fever vaccine responses in identical twins.

The sequencing sample was made of CD8+ T cells sorted from blood. The receptors were gathered from a woman in her late teens or twenties in good health.

Ten or more counts support this clonotype. The V gene is TRBV12-3 or TRBV12-4, the J gene TRBJ2-1; TRBD1 might be the D (5 bases). Trimming removed 6 bases at V and 1 base at J, with 7 bases between. CDR3 size: 13 residues. The CDR3 DNA follows: TGTGCCAGCAGCCGACAGTCCTACAATGAGCAGTTCTTC. Protein: CASSRQSYNEQFF.

This rearrangement joins TRBV5-1 to TRBJ2-1; tentative D call: TRBD2 (7 bases). CDR3 size: 17 residues. Germline values: CDR1 SGHRS, CDR2 YFSETQ. V lost 0 bases and J lost 1, with 14 bases in between. The CDR3 here is CASSLDVEGGSYNEQFF. As DNA, the CDR3 is TGCGCCAGCAGCTTGGACGTGGAGGGGGGGTCCTACAATGAGCAGTTCTTC. Combining the CDR3 with reference TRBV5-1 and TRBJ2-1 gives the whole variable domain KAGVTQTPRYLIKTRGQQVTLSCSPISGHRSVSWYQQTPGQGLQFLFEYFSETQRNKGNFPGRFSGRQFSNSRSEMNVSTLELGDSALYLCASSLDVEGGSYNEQFFGPGTRLTVL.

This chain connects TRBV5-1 to TRBJ2-1; 12 nucleotides match TRBD2. Germline V CDR1 and CDR2: SGHRS, YFSETQ. J gave up 3 bases and V 1 base, and 8 bases lay outside the gene matches. This CDR3 has 18 residues. CDR3 bases: TGCGCCAGCAGCTTGCGCCTAGCGGGGGGGCCCCGCTACAATGAGCAGTTCTTC. It encodes CASSLRLAGGPRYNEQFF.

The chain employs TRBV13 and TRBJ2-5, with TRBD2 identical over 8 bases. CDR3 length equals 13 residues. Trimming cost V 8 bases and J 5 bases; bases outside gene matches: 7. CDR1 and CDR2 (germline): PRHDT, FYEKMQ (reference sequence). CDR3 region: CASGGSGSETQYF. DNA for the CDR3: TGTGCCAGCGGCGGAAGCGGGAGTGAGACCCAGTACTTC.

Comments on this clonotype: A read error is possible here, since a much larger clone lies one base away. The chain is built from TRBV7-9 and TRBJ2-2, with 7 bases that match TRBD1. The CDR3 loop spans 15 amino acids. Germline CDR1 SEHNR, CDR2 FQNEAQ (reference sequence). The CDR3 DNA follows: TGTGCCTGCAGTGAGGAGACAGGGCCCACCGGGGAGCTGTTTTTT. Translating it yields CACSEETGPTGELFF. Complete variable domain (other parts from reference TRBV7-9 and TRBJ2-2): DTGVSQNPRHKITKRGQNVTFRCDPISEHNRLYWYRQTLGQGPEFLTYFQNEAQLEKSRLLSDRFSAERPKGSFSTLEIQRTEQGDSAMYLCACSEETGPTGELFFGEGSRLTVL.

The chain has TRBV11-1 and TRBJ2-1; D might be TRBD1 (6 bases). The CDR3 extends over 18 amino acids. With 5 bases removed from V and 8 bases from J, the gap between germline ends came to 28 bases. Germline V gene sequence: CDR1 SGHAT, CDR2 FQDESV (reference sequence). As DNA, the CDR3 is TGTGCCAGCAGCCCCCGTACTCGGGAAGGGGTTTACAGGGATGAGCAGTTCTTC. It specifies CASSPRTREGVYRDEQFF.

The chain combines TRBV29-1 with TRBJ2-1, with 7 bases that match TRBD1. Germline CDR1 reads SQVTM; CDR2 reads ANQGSEA. This CDR3 region has 17 residues. Losses at the gene ends were 1 base for V and 2 bases for J; bases not matched to a gene: 11. In DNA, the CDR3 is TGCAGCGTTGAAGGGGGGACAGAGGATAAGCCCTACAATGAGCAGTTCTTC. Its protein product is CSVEGGTEDKPYNEQFF.

The rearrangement uses TRBV11-2 and TRBJ2-7; no clear D gene. Germline V gene data show CDR1 as SGHAT and CDR2 as FQNNGV. Trimming pared 1 base from V and 6 bases from J, leaving 10 bases between. The CDR3 is 13 amino acids. The DNA for the CDR3 is TGTGCCAGCAGCTTAGCCGGGTCTCCCGAGCAGTACGTC. It translates to CASSLAGSPEQYV.

This clonotype was seen ten or more times. DNA of the CDR3: TGTGCCAGCAGCTTAAACTTCAGGGGAGATACGCAGTATTTT. Its translation: CASSLNFRGDTQYF. The chain couples TRBV11-2 to TRBJ2-3; D might be TRBD1 (6 bases). Germline CDR1 SGHAT, CDR2 FQNNGV. The CDR3 has 14 amino acids. Trimming removed 2 bases from V and 5 bases from J, with 11 bases in between.

Only a few counts were recorded for this clonotype. The chain joins TRBV20-1 to TRBJ2-5; possible D gene TRBD1, 5 bases. This CDR3 region has 15 residues. Germline V lookup: CDR1 DFQATT, CDR2 SNEGSKA (reference sequence). With 0 bases removed from V and 0 bases from J, the gap between germline ends came to 11 bases. The CDR3 spells CSARDFRAHQETQYF. As DNA, the CDR3 is TGCAGTGCTAGAGATTTCAGGGCTCACCAAGAGACCCAGTACTTC.

This clonotype has ten or more counts. This chain links TRBV3-1 with TRBJ2-1; perhaps TRBD1 as D (6 bases). The CDR3 loop spans 17 amino acids. Trimming cost V 4 bases and J 2 bases, with 18 bases left between them. Germline V gives CDR1 LGHDT, CDR2 YNNKEL (reference sequence). The CDR3, as DNA: TGTGCCAGCAGCCTCTACCGGACAGTTGGTGCCTACAATGAGCAGTTCTTC. Protein product: CASSLYRTVGAYNEQFF.

This clonotype was detected a few times. The chain uses TRBV7-9 and TRBJ2-5; 8 bases agree with TRBD2. V shed 5 bases, J shed 3 bases, and the junction held 5 bases outside the gene matches. Germline CDR1 SEHNR, CDR2 FQNEAQ (reference sequence). This CDR3 has 14 amino acids. Here the CDR3 DNA reads TGTGCCAGCAGCCCCAGGCGGGGGGAAGAGACCCAGTACTTC. It codes for CASSPRRGEETQYF.

This clonotype was seen many times. The rearrangement uses TRBV5-5 and TRBJ2-1; D might be TRBD1 or TRBD2, each matching 5 bases. Germline lookup yields CDR1 SGHKS and CDR2 YYEKEE (reference sequence). The CDR3 is 16 amino acids. V was trimmed by 0 bases and J by 2 bases, leaving 12 bases between them. The DNA of the CDR3 is TGTGCCAGCAGCTTGGAGATAGGGACCACCTACAATGAGCAGTTCTTC. It translates to CASSLEIGTTYNEQFF.

This clonotype was counted only a few times. The rearrangement links TRBV27 to TRBJ2-5; no firm D call. The CDR3 consists of 12 residues. Looked up from germline, CDR1 is MNHEY and CDR2 is SMNVEV (reference sequence). V was shortened by 6 bases and J by 4 bases, with 9 bases between the two germline ends. CDR3: CASRGPAETQYF. The CDR3 DNA follows: TGTGCCAGCAGAGGTCCCGCAGAGACCCAGTACTTC.